The 26 T cell receptor beta chains listed next were all sequenced from one sample in a study of vaccination and CD4 T cells after COVID-19 (dated by TCRdb to the early 2020s). The treatment or condition label on this specimen signifies: roughly 10-day PBMC culture with coronavirus spike peptide pools or control peptides (ViraFEST assay). These TCRs are of unknown antigen specificity. The method was PCR. The data were produced on an Illumina iSeq 100. TCR sequencing of DNA from cultured CD4+ T cells used the Oncomine TCR Beta short-read assay at the Johns Hopkins FTIC core. In-frame beta chains were kept once TCRdb had trimmed the public reads at Q25 with fastp and called clones with MiXCR. Each CDR3 protein gets just one entry, which takes the most common genes and DNA from the rows behind it. This sample lists more than 15,000 distinct CDR3 sequences; about three fifths were detected once. The leading ten clones occupy 9.5% to 11% of the sample.

Sequencing was carried out using CD4+ T cells from blood, cultured in vitro. These receptors came from a human donor who had recovered from COVID-19.

The chain is built from TRBV20-1 and TRBJ1-5, with 8 bases identical to TRBD1. There are 16 residues in the CDR3. V shed 0 bases and J 9 bases; nucleotides not matched to a gene: 13. Per the germline V gene, CDR1 is DFQATT and CDR2 is SNEGSKA (reference sequence). The CDR3 spells CSARDGGRGPSGPQHF. In DNA, the CDR3 is TGCAGTGCTAGAGATGGGGGCAGGGGGCCCTCCGGGCCCCAGCATTTT.

This clonotype was counted only a few times. The chain joins TRBV19 to TRBJ2-5; 11 nucleotides line up with TRBD2. With V trimmed by 4 bases and J by 7 bases, 8 bases remained unmatched. The CDR3 runs 15 residues. Looked up from germline, CDR1 is LNHDA and CDR2 is SQIVND (reference sequence). CDR3 protein: CASSSLTSGIATQYF. The DNA for the CDR3 is TGTGCCAGTAGTAGCTTGACTAGCGGGATAGCGACCCAGTACTTC.

This clonotype came up once. This chain uses TRBV24-1 with TRBJ2-2; 9 bases line up with TRBD1. Germline V gene data show CDR1 as KGHDR and CDR2 as SFDVKD. J lost 3 bases, V lost 3 bases, and 4 bases had no gene match. The length of the CDR3 is 16 residues. Here the CDR3 DNA reads TGTGCCACCAGTGATCCCGGGACAGGGTACACCGGGGAGCTGTTTTTT. This codes for CATSDPGTGYTGELFF.

This sequence joins TRBV28 and TRBJ1-5; TRBD1 agrees at 7 bases. CDR1 and CDR2 (germline): MDHEN, SYDVKM. Trimming cost V 7 bases and J 6 bases; bases outside gene matches: 6. The CDR3 extends over 13 amino acids. The CDR3 is CASNPTGTQPQHF. In nucleotides, the CDR3 is TGTGCCAGCAACCCGACAGGGACTCAGCCCCAGCATTTT.

V usage is TRBV20-1 and J usage is TRBJ1-2; TRBD1 matches 10 bases. Germline V gene data show CDR1 as DFQATT and CDR2 as SNEGSKA (reference sequence). Unmatched junction bases numbered 6, after V lost 5 bases and J lost 3 bases. The CDR3 is made up of 14 amino acids. The CDR3 loop reads CSAEAGTGDYGYTF. The CDR3 bases are TGCAGTGCTGAGGCCGGGACAGGGGACTATGGCTACACCTTC.

The rearrangement uses TRBV27 and TRBJ1-4; 10 positions agree with TRBD1. The CDR3 has 15 amino acids. Looked up from germline, CDR1 is MNHEY and CDR2 is SMNVEV (reference sequence). V was pared by 4 bases and J by 5 bases, with 4 bases of the junction left unmatched. This chain's CDR3 is CASSSSGQGNEKLFF. CDR3 coding DNA: TGTGCCAGCAGTTCATCGGGACAGGGGAATGAAAAACTGTTTTTT.

This rearrangement joins TRBV18 to TRBJ2-5, with D perhaps TRBD1 (7 bases). Looked up from germline, CDR1 is KGHSH and CDR2 is LQKENI. CDR3 length: 14 amino acids. V was trimmed by 2 bases and J by 5 bases, leaving 12 bases between them. The CDR3 is CASSPTGEVETQYF. CDR3 sequence (DNA): TGTGCCAGCTCACCAACAGGGGAGGTGGAGACCCAGTACTTC.

The chain recombines TRBV20-1 with TRBJ2-7, with D perhaps matching TRBD1 (6 bases). The CDR3 loop spans 15 amino acids. The V end was cut by 0 bases, the J end by 0 bases, with 12 bases between. Germline loops: CDR1 DFQATT, CDR2 SNEGSKA (reference sequence). The CDR3 loop is CSARDPQGYSYEQYF. CDR3 nucleotides: TGCAGTGCTAGAGATCCACAGGGCTACTCCTACGAGCAGTACTTC.

The chain couples TRBV28 to TRBJ1-2, with D unclear. This CDR3 is 13 amino acids long. The ends were cut back, 6 bases at V and 2 bases at J, with 10 bases in the middle. From germline, CDR1 is MDHEN and CDR2 SYDVKM. In DNA form, the CDR3 reads TGTGCCAGCAGCCTAGAGGGAAACTATGGCTACACCTTC. Encoded protein: CASSLEGNYGYTF.

The chain employs TRBV4-2 and TRBJ1-5, with 8 bases lining up with TRBD1. The germline gives CDR1 LGHNA, CDR2 YNFKEQ. CDR3 length: 17 amino acids. V shed 1 base, J shed 1 base, and the junction held 6 bases outside the gene matches. The CDR3 reads CASSQVGDRGSNQPQHF. In DNA, the CDR3 is TGTGCCAGCAGCCAAGTCGGCGACAGGGGAAGCAATCAGCCCCAGCATTTT.

The J gene is TRBJ2-2, the V gene TRBV5-5; TRBD1 matches 10 bases. The length of the CDR3 is 14 residues. V was clipped by 4 bases and J by 5 bases; unmatched bases: 2. Germline CDR1 reads SGHKS; CDR2 reads YYEKEE (reference sequence). The CDR3: CASSRTGGTGELFF. DNA of the CDR3: TGTGCCAGCAGCCGGACAGGGGGTACCGGGGAGCTGTTTTTT.

The chain carries TRBV7-3 and TRBJ2-3; D assignment may be TRBD1 or TRBD2 (5 bases each). V dropped 5 bases and J dropped 2 bases, with 14 bases sitting between them. The CDR3 runs 15 residues. The germline CDR1 and CDR2 sequences are SGHTA and FQGTGA. CDR3 DNA: TGTGCCAGCAGCCCCGGGACCCCTGACACAGATACGCAGTATTTT. Translated: CASSPGTPDTDTQYF.

In its sample, this clonotype was seen a few times. The rearrangement uses TRBV20-1 and TRBJ1-2, with D unresolved. This CDR3 is built from 12 residues. The germline gives CDR1 DFQATT, CDR2 SNEGSKA (reference sequence). The ends were cut back, 6 bases at V and 4 bases at J, with 12 bases in the middle. The DNA for the CDR3 is TGCAGTGCCCCCCCGGGGAGCTATGGCTACACCTTC. This gives the protein CSAPPGSYGYTF.

The V gene is TRBV7-9, the J gene TRBJ1-1; D is undetermined. From germline, CDR1 is SEHNR and CDR2 FQNEAQ (reference sequence). This CDR3 has 14 residues. The germline V and J ends were trimmed by 4 bases and 8 bases, with 17 bases remaining between them. DNA for the CDR3: TGTGCCAGCAGCTCCACTTGGGGAGAACGGGAAGCTTTCTTT. Amino acid sequence: CASSSTWGEREAFF.

The chain couples TRBV6-1 to TRBJ2-1; D not resolved. The V end lost 4 bases, the J end lost 8 bases, and 12 bases lay between the germline ends. The CDR3 sequence is 13 residues long. Per germline, CDR1 MNHNS and CDR2 SASEGT. CDR3 loop: CASSASQKDEQFF. The CDR3 DNA is TGTGCCAGCAGTGCCTCCCAGAAGGATGAGCAGTTCTTC.

The gene calls are TRBV30 and TRBJ1-1; TRBD1 agrees at 7 bases. This CDR3 is 14 amino acids long. Trimming removed 5 bases from V and 1 base from J; junction bases left unmatched: 7. Germline CDR1 is GTSNPN and CDR2 is SVGIG (reference sequence). The CDR3 region has the DNA TGTGCCTGGTCGGTAGGGACAGCGAACACTGAAGCTTTCTTT. Protein product: CAWSVGTANTEAFF.

This clonotype has just a few counts. This rearrangement joins TRBV7-2 to TRBJ1-2; D ambiguous. Between the trimmed V and J ends, which lost 5 bases and 2 bases, there was a span of 9 bases. Germline lookup yields CDR1 SGHTA and CDR2 FQGNSA. The length of the CDR3 is 13 residues. CDR3: CASSLLRNYGYTF. DNA for the CDR3: TGTGCCAGCAGCCTACTCAGGAACTATGGCTACACCTTC.

Sample share makes this clonotype large. CDR3 sequence (DNA): TGTGCCAGCCGGGGGGTCGGACTAGCGGGAGGAGGTGCTTATTACGAGCAGTACTTC. It translates to CASRGVGLAGGGAYYEQYF. This chain joins TRBV27 and TRBJ2-7; 14 nucleotides match TRBD2. Trimming removed 8 bases from V and 4 bases from J; junction bases left unmatched: 19. The V gene's germline CDR1 is MNHEY and CDR2 SMNVEV (reference sequence). This CDR3 is built from 19 residues.

In this sample, this clonotype turned up a few times. The rearrangement links TRBV20-1 to TRBJ1-5; 7 bases are shared with TRBD1. Per the germline V gene, CDR1 is DFQATT and CDR2 is SNEGSKA (reference sequence). With 3 bases clipped from V and 4 bases from J, the junction kept 3 bases outside the gene matches. This CDR3 is built from 13 residues. CDR3 nucleotide sequence: TGCAGTGCTAGGAGGGACAGAAATCAGCCCCAGCATTTT. It translates to CSARRDRNQPQHF.

The chain has TRBV5-1 and TRBJ1-3; 7 nucleotides agree with TRBD1. The CDR3 sequence is 17 residues long. Losses at the gene ends were 4 bases for V and 0 bases for J; bases not matched to a gene: 10. Germline values: CDR1 SGHRS, CDR2 YFSETQ. CDR3 nucleotides: TGCGCCAGCAGCCCGGCCCCGACAGGGCTCTCTGGAAACACCATATATTTT. Amino acid sequence: CASSPAPTGLSGNTIYF.

The rearrangement uses TRBV27 and TRBJ1-1, with D perhaps matching TRBD1 (5 bases). The germline V and J ends were trimmed by 6 bases and 4 bases, with 15 bases remaining between them. Germline V gene lookup returns CDR1 MNHEY and CDR2 SMNVEV (reference sequence). There are 14 residues in the CDR3. CDR3 residues: CASRPWDGSTEAFF. Here the CDR3 DNA reads TGTGCCAGCAGGCCCTGGGACGGGAGCACTGAAGCTTTCTTT.

The gene calls are TRBV5-4 and TRBJ1-2, with 7 nucleotides matching TRBD1. Trimming took 4 bases from V and 8 from J; bases not matched to a gene: 8. This CDR3 has 13 residues. Germline CDR1 SGHNT, CDR2 YYREEE (reference sequence). This chain's CDR3 is CASSTTGIRGYTF. CDR3 nucleotide sequence: TGTGCCAGCAGCACGACAGGGATCAGGGGCTACACCTTC.

The chain joins TRBV7-9 to TRBJ2-3, with TRBD2 as a possible D gene (5 bases). Looked up from germline, CDR1 is SEHNR and CDR2 is FQNEAQ (reference sequence). Trimming cost V 2 bases and J 0 bases, with 12 bases left between them. The length of the CDR3 is 16 residues. The CDR3 DNA sequence: TGTGCCAGCAGCTTACTTTGGGCGGGTAGCACAGATACGCAGTATTTT. Protein sequence: CASSLLWAGSTDTQYF.

The chain has TRBV10-3 and TRBJ2-3; D gene unclear. The V end was cut by 0 bases, the J end by 2 bases, with 9 bases between. Looked up from germline, CDR1 is ENHRY and CDR2 is SYGVKD. The length of the CDR3 is 15 residues. The CDR3 reads CAISESLVYTDTQYF. The CDR3 DNA sequence: TGTGCCATCAGTGAGTCGTTGGTCTACACAGATACGCAGTATTTT.

This clonotype was seen a handful of times. The rearrangement uses TRBV15 and TRBJ1-1; D is unclear. The germline V gene encodes CDR1 LNHNV and CDR2 YYDKDF (reference sequence). This CDR3 region has 16 residues. V gave up 5 bases and J gave up 2 bases, with 18 bases separating them. The CDR3: CATSRRRAEFNTEAFF. DNA for the CDR3: TGTGCCACCAGCCGCCGTCGGGCAGAATTTAACACTGAAGCTTTCTTT.

This clonotype was seen only a few times. V and J are TRBV6-5 and TRBJ2-7, with D unresolved. The germline gives CDR1 MNHEY, CDR2 SVGAGI. CDR3 length: 15 residues. V gave up 2 bases and J gave up 0 bases, with 11 bases separating them. CDR3 sequence: CASSYQPQSSYEQYF. CDR3 coding DNA: TGTGCCAGCAGTTACCAACCCCAAAGCTCCTACGAGCAGTACTTC.